The rows below give T cell receptor beta chains drawn from one sample of a study of shared clonotypes between healthy human individuals. Sequenced by immunoSEQ multiplex PCR; TCRdb stores in-frame clones only, minus some. Of 2 million to 2.5 million clones in the sample, roughly 93% were seen once. What was sequenced was naive CD4+ T cells from PBMCs. These receptors were taken from a man between 18 and 35 years old in good health. Some clones in this sample may be carry-over from other donors' samples. Both conserved end residues are part of each CDR3. The D gene is left open where the match is weak. Some rows mark clone size as missing; the rest say once, few, many or name a class of expanded clone.

v_gene	abundance	j_gene	d_gene	CDR3aa	CDR3nt
TRBV6-1	.	TRBJ2-2	.	CASRERTATTGELFF	TGTGCCAGCAGGGAGAGGACAGCGACCACCGGGGAGCTGTTTTTT
TRBV10-3	.	TRBJ1-5	.	CAISETVQPQHF	TGTGCCATCAGTGAAACAGTCCAGCCCCAGCATTTT
TRBV4-1	.	TRBJ1-2	.	CASSPLFSQENYGYTF	TGCGCCAGCAGCCCGCTTTTTTCGCAGGAGAACTATGGCTACACCTTC
TRBV9	.	TRBJ2-7	TRBD2	CASSVAPSGYYEQYF	TGTGCCAGCAGCGTAGCTCCTAGCGGATACTACGAGCAGTACTTC
TRBV6-5	.	TRBJ1-2	.	CASSKGDGYTF	TGTGCCAGCAGTAAGGGCGATGGCTACACCTTC
TRBV7-9	.	TRBJ2-7	TRBD2	CASSLSLALAGGSHEQYF	TGTGCCAGCAGCTTAAGTCTCGCCCTAGCGGGAGGGTCGCACGAGCAGTACTTC
TRBV27	once	TRBJ1-4	TRBD1	CASTLGQGGKLFF	TGTGCCAGCACCCTAGGACAGGGGGGAAAACTGTTTTTT
TRBV7-9	.	TRBJ2-5	.	CASSLVSWGAETQYF	TGTGCCAGCAGCTTAGTATCCTGGGGGGCTGAGACCCAGTACTTC
TRBV7-8	once	TRBJ2-7	.	CASSLVRVPYEQYF	TGTGCCAGCAGCTTAGTCAGGGTACCCTACGAGCAGTACTTC
TRBV19	.	TRBJ2-4	.	CASTRGSAKNIQYF	TGTGCCAGTACCCGGGGTTCAGCCAAAAACATTCAGTACTTC
TRBV5-1	.	TRBJ1-3	.	CASSLDPGGNTIYF	TGCGCCAGCAGCTTGGACCCAGGAGGAAACACCATATATTTT
TRBV28	.	TRBJ1-1	.	CASSKPGTRRTEAFF	TGTGCCAGCAGCAAACCTGGGACCCGAAGGACTGAAGCTTTCTTT
TRBV5-5	once	TRBJ2-5	.	CASSLGKSSFPIEETQYF	TGTGCCAGCAGCTTGGGGAAATCTAGCTTCCCCATCGAAGAGACCCAGTACTTC
TRBV7-9	once	TRBJ2-1	.	CASSAPGRVKFEQFF	TGTGCCAGCAGCGCCCCGGGCAGGGTAAAGTTTGAGCAGTTCTTC
TRBV5-1	.	TRBJ2-2	TRBD1	CASSPDRGLTGELFF	TGCGCCAGCAGCCCAGACAGGGGGCTCACCGGGGAGCTGTTTTTT
TRBV28	once	TRBJ2-7	.	CASNDPAREQYF	TGTGCCAGCAACGACCCCGCCCGCGAGCAGTACTTC
TRBV5-1	once	TRBJ1-1	.	CASSPGRPGLDGTEAFF	TGCGCCAGCAGCCCGGGACGACCAGGCCTAGATGGCACTGAAGCTTTCTTT
TRBV4-1	.	TRBJ2-2	.	CASSPIPQTNTGELFF	TGCGCCAGCAGCCCGATCCCGCAAACTAACACCGGGGAGCTGTTTTTT
TRBV28	.	TRBJ2-5	.	CASSSIQETQYF	TGTGCCAGCAGTTCAATTCAAGAGACCCAGTACTTC
TRBV6-1	.	TRBJ1-4	TRBD1	CASSVRTGGITNEKLFF	TGTGCCAGCAGTGTCAGGACAGGGGGGATAACTAATGAAAAACTGTTTTTT
TRBV4-1	.	TRBJ2-3	TRBD2	CASSQESAVEGGRYTQYF	TGCGCCAGCAGCCAAGAATCGGCTGTAGAAGGCGGGAGGTATACGCAGTATTTT
TRBV5-1	once	TRBJ2-7	.	CASSLAGDPYEQYF	TGCGCCAGCAGCTTAGCAGGGGACCCCTACGAGCAGTACTTC
TRBV5-1	.	TRBJ1-5	TRBD1	CASSLTGGGNQPQHF	TGCGCCAGCAGCCTGACAGGGGGCGGGAATCAGCCCCAGCATTTT
TRBV5-1	.	TRBJ2-1	TRBD2	CASGLAPNNEQFF	TGCGCCAGCGGACTAGCGCCTAACAATGAGCAGTTCTTC
TRBV15	.	TRBJ2-3	.	CATSRDLTTLGDTQYF	TGTGCCACCAGCAGAGATCTAACCACCCTAGGAGATACGCAGTATTTT
TRBV7-2	.	TRBJ1-5	.	CASSLVGPDSQQHF	TGTGCCAGCAGCTTAGTTGGTCCGGACAGTCAACAGCATTTT
TRBV9	.	TRBJ1-5	TRBD1	CASSAGTGGQQPQHF	TGTGCCAGCAGCGCCGGGACAGGGGGTCAGCAGCCCCAGCATTTT
TRBV27	.	TRBJ2-1	TRBD2	CASSRFSRTSRNNEQFF	TGTGCCAGCAGCCGCTTTTCGCGGACTAGCAGAAACAATGAGCAGTTCTTC
TRBV28	once	TRBJ2-1	.	CASSLAGDPYNEQFF	TGTGCCAGCAGCCTCGCAGGGGATCCCTACAATGAGCAGTTCTTC
TRBV6-1	once	TRBJ2-7	TRBD2	CASRPLAVTYEQYF	TGTGCCAGCCGACCCCTAGCGGTTACCTACGAGCAGTACTTC
TRBV28	.	TRBJ1-2	.	CASSLGTYGYTF	TGTGCCAGCAGCCTAGGGACGTATGGCTACACCTTC
TRBV5-3	.	TRBJ1-3	.	CARSRPSRWGFSGNTIYF	TGTGCCAGAAGCCGGCCATCACGATGGGGGTTCTCTGGAAACACCATATATTTT
TRBV6-6	.	TRBJ2-7	TRBD1	CASTRTGSSEQYF	TGTGCCAGCACCCGGACAGGGTCCAGCGAGCAGTACTTC
TRBV7-3	.	TRBJ2-6	TRBD1	CASSLQGAPSGANVLTF	TGTGCCAGCAGCTTACAGGGGGCACCCTCTGGGGCCAACGTCCTGACTTTC
TRBV20-1	few	TRBJ1-1	.	CSATEAFF	TGCAGTGCTACCGAAGCTTTCTTT
TRBV28	once	TRBJ2-1	TRBD1	CASSLGQYNEQFF	TGTGCCAGCAGTTTGGGACAGTACAATGAGCAGTTCTTC
TRBV5-1	.	TRBJ2-1	TRBD2	CASSPTSGYNEQFF	TGCGCCAGCAGCCCGACTAGCGGGTACAATGAGCAGTTCTTC
TRBV4-3	.	TRBJ2-3	.	CASSQDAGPSTDTQYF	TGCGCCAGCAGCCAAGATGCAGGGCCTAGCACAGATACGCAGTATTTT
TRBV28	.	TRBJ1-1	.	CAVGVSLTEAFF	TGTGCCGTAGGCGTGTCATTGACTGAAGCTTTCTTT
TRBV7-3	.	TRBJ2-1	.	CASSLERGAWNEQFF	TGTGCCAGCAGCTTAGAACGGGGGGCATGGAATGAGCAGTTCTTC
TRBV28	once	TRBJ1-4	.	CASREEGKLFF	TGTGCCAGCAGGGAGGAGGGCAAACTGTTTTTT
TRBV11-3	.	TRBJ2-2	TRBD2	CASSFTGAGGYTGELFF	TGTGCCAGCAGCTTTACCGGGGCGGGAGGGTACACCGGGGAGCTGTTTTTT
TRBV2	.	TRBJ2-2	.	CASSSRVGTGELFF	TGTGCCAGCAGTTCCAGGGTTGGCACCGGGGAGCTGTTTTTT
TRBV28	.	TRBJ1-1	.	CASSNTPRIAEAFF	TGTGCCAGCAGTAATACTCCCCGCATCGCTGAAGCTTTCTTT
TRBV7-9	.	TRBJ1-4	TRBD1	CASSFGTGGNEKLFF	TGTGCCAGCAGCTTCGGGACAGGGGGAAATGAAAAACTGTTTTTT
TRBV5-1	.	TRBJ2-2	.	CASSPGQTTGELFF	TGCGCCAGCAGCCCAGGACAGACCACCGGGGAGCTGTTTTTT
TRBV5-6	.	TRBJ2-7	TRBD1	CASSPGQGIPYEQYF	TGTGCCAGCAGCCCGGGACAGGGGATACCCTACGAGCAGTACTTC
TRBV11-2	.	TRBJ2-7	TRBD1	CASSSPGQGPLYEQYF	TGTGCCAGCAGCTCCCCGGGACAGGGGCCTCTATACGAGCAGTACTTC